The T cell receptor (beta chain) under discussion was sequenced for a study of T cell responses to AZD1222 COVID-19 vaccine (dated by TCRdb to the early 2020s). A note on the overall study: TCR sequencing covered more than 230 trial participants: 200 to 210 given two doses of AZD1222 and around 26 given two doses of MenACWY control vaccine. Trial participants were enrolled by age into 18-55, 56-69 and 70-plus year subgroups, with about 150, 27 and 61 TCR-sequenced participants respectively.

The CDR3 regions of human TCRbeta chains were analyzed by immunosequencing. In the source study's methods: TCRs in the repertoires were compared against a reference library of SARS-CoV-2-specific TCRs that had been generated with the MIRA antigen-specificity platform. Breadth meant the fraction of unique TCRs that were SARS-CoV-2-associated, whereas depth meant the fraction of total T cells that were SARS-CoV-2-associated. Using the MIRA data, each spike-specific TCR was assigned both to the spike region to which the TCR was reactive and to a CD4 or CD8 class. Log10-transformed breadth and depth values were compared by one-way ANOVA with Sidak's multiple comparisons tests. What TCRdb holds here is the immuneACCESS table cut down to in-frame rearrangements. Part of the clones is not present; checked against another copy, under half of the missing clones reflect an unresolved V gene, and the others are unexplained. That table furnishes V, J and clone size, whereas the DNA furnished D and trimming. The sample table records 95,000 to 150,000 clones; 90% of these occur just once. The ten largest clonotypes hold just over 4% of the sample.

The full study reports these points: A significant rise in spike-specific TCR breadth and depth was observed after two AZD1222 doses relative to day 0 and relative to MenACWY recipients. Most participants were white British and females outnumbered males, and the authors suggested that clonal diversity may have been underestimated. In the small 56-69-year group, the increase in depth fell short of significance, most likely because of low power. Because no day 14 peak-response samples were available, the repertoires could be characterized only after the peak T cell response. Reportedly, close to half of the unique spike-specific TCRs recognized epitopes lying outside the regions that are mutated in the B.1.351 and B.1.1.7 variants. The whole spike protein was spanned by vaccine-associated CD4 TCRs, and dominant responses were seen in regions 160-218 and 743-854. Conclusions about previously exposed vaccinees are limited, since just five or six AZD1222 recipients were seropositive for SARS-CoV-2 at baseline.

From its cysteine to its phenylalanine, the CDR3 spans 13 amino acids. Of the read, only the CDR3 DNA is kept; its 39 bases are in frame from base 1. A distance of 11 bases separates the germline ends of V and J, which lose 3 bases and 8 bases respectively. From a lookup of the germline V gene, CDR1 and CDR2 are MDHEN and SYDVKM. On this clone: No antigen is known for it. Qualities for individual bases were not recorded, and no much larger clone is one base off.

The sample's time point, from its label and the paper: about 28 days (+/-7) after the second vaccine dose. The treatment or condition label of this sample denotes: meningococcal conjugate vaccine given as trial control. Vaccinee samples came from UK trials COV001 and COV002, including a single-blind randomized controlled phase 2/3 trial of AZD1222 (ChAdOx1 nCoV-19) in healthy adults. For TCRbeta chain sequencing, PBMC samples from trial participants were taken at day 0 and at day 28 after the second dose. The receptor's source is an adult who received the MenACWY meningococcal vaccine as a control. This chain joins TRBV28 to TRBJ2-1; tentative D gene TRBD2, with 6 bases matching. This sample comprised peripheral blood, obtained 28 days after the second dose of the MenACWY control vaccine. DNA sequence: TGTGCCAGCAGTTTGGGGGGAGATGATGAGCAGTTCTTC. Its translation is CASSLGGDDEQFF.